The clone carrying this TCR beta chain was picked up one time. Its cognate antigen is unknown. Some clones are missing from TCRdb's copy, which holds only in-frame ones; the method was immunoSEQ multiplex PCR. This sample has over 45,000 clones, with approximately 75% found just once. Time point meaning: week 47, end of study. A 20-mer mutant IDH1 peptide at 300 ug was injected subcutaneously with topical imiquimod. Weeks 1, 3, 5, 7, 11, 15, 19 and 23 were when patients received their eight vaccinations. Each of the donors came in with new WHO grade 3 or 4 astrocytomas that were IDH1-mutant and ATRX-lost. The data originate from a study of a mutant IDH1 vaccine in newly diagnosed glioma. Study background: Beginning 4-6 weeks after radiotherapy alone, or with temozolomide cycles, vaccination took place. The study's findings and limits: Any relationship between pseudoprogression and changes in top peripheral T cell clonotypes seemed absent.

Deletions cut 9 bases from V and 3 bases from J, with 18 bases between. The germline V gene encodes CDR1 SGHNT and CDR2 YYREEE (reference sequence). The CDR3 is made up of 14 amino acids. This receptor was obtained from a man aged 50 to 60 with glioma. The sequenced sample was PBMCs, obtained from a glioma patient whose treatment included an IDH1 peptide vaccine. This chain uses TRBV5-4 with TRBJ2-5, with D possibly TRBD2 on 7 matching bases. The CDR3 coding sequence is TGTGCCACCCAAAAGGGGGGGTTGGAAGAGACCCAGTACTTC. This encodes CATQKGGLEETQYF.